This paragraph reports one T cell receptor beta chain. The clone's antigen remains unknown. No quality values exist for individual bases; no much larger clone is one base distant. Trimming removed 3 bases from V and 8 bases from J, leaving 20 bases between the germline ends. Its CDR3 holds 15 amino acids, cysteine through phenylalanine. Just CDR3 DNA is preserved here, 45 bases in frame from base 1. The CDR1 and CDR2 encoded by the germline V gene are SGHRS and YFSETQ. The time point label here, explained by the study, means: about 28 days (+/-7) after the second vaccine dose. AZD1222 recipients given second doses at about 4 weeks or at about 12 weeks were pooled, since spike-specific TCR depth and breadth were not found to differ between the two schedules. Samples from vaccinated people were obtained from the UK trials COV001 and COV002, which included a single-blind randomized controlled phase 2/3 trial of AZD1222 (ChAdOx1 nCoV-19) in healthy adults. Trial participant PBMC samples were collected at day 0 and day 28 after the second dose for TCRbeta chain sequencing.

The sample is drawn from a study of T cell responses to AZD1222 COVID-19 vaccine (dated by TCRdb to the early 2020s). As for the study more broadly: TCR sequencing was performed for 230 to 250 trial participants, of whom about 200 were given two doses of AZD1222 and approximately 25 were given two doses of MenACWY control vaccine. Trial participants were enrolled by age into 18-55, 56-69 and 70-plus year subgroups, with around 140, 26 and 57 TCR-sequenced participants respectively.

Findings and caveats that apply to the study as a whole: The vaccine-associated CD4 TCRs covered the entire spike protein, and the dominant responses fell in regions 160-218 and 743-854. Because no samples from the day 14 peak response were available, repertoires could be characterized only after the peak T cell response. Epitopes outside the regions mutated in the B.1.351 and B.1.1.7 variants were reportedly recognized by nearly half of the unique spike-specific TCRs. After two AZD1222 doses, both the breadth and the depth of spike-specific TCRs were significantly higher than at day 0 and than in MenACWY recipients. Participants were mostly white British and included more females than males, and it was suggested by the authors that clonal diversity may have been underestimated. Only five or six AZD1222 recipients were SARS-CoV-2 seropositive at baseline, limiting conclusions about previously exposed vaccinees. In the small 56-69-year group, the increase in depth fell short of significance, most likely because of low power.

The CDR3 regions of human TCRbeta chains were analyzed by immunosequencing. As for the authors' bioinformatics: Repertoire TCRs were matched against a reference library of SARS-CoV-2-specific TCRs generated with the MIRA antigen-specificity platform. Breadth was defined as the fraction of unique TCRs that were SARS-CoV-2-associated, and depth was defined as the fraction of total T cells that were SARS-CoV-2-associated. Using the MIRA data, each spike-specific TCR was assigned both to the spike region to which the TCR was reactive and to a CD4 or CD8 class. Log10-transformed breadth and depth values were compared by one-way ANOVA with Sidak's multiple comparisons tests. TCRdb retrieved this table from immuneACCESS and kept in-frame rearrangements only. Not all clones are present; in checked studies, unresolved V genes account for under half, and no reason is known for the remainder. That table gives V, J and clone size, and the DNA gave D and trimming. The sample yields 100,000 to 150,000 clones; 85% were counted once. The top ten hold around 4.4% of the sample.

This receptor was identified in an adult who received the AZD1222 COVID-19 vaccine. In this chain, TRBV5-1 is recombined with TRBJ1-2; the D gene identity is not certain. The starting material was peripheral blood, obtained 28 days after the second AZD1222 dose. The nucleotide sequence reads as follows: TGCGCCAGCAGCTATGAGGCGGGGAACATGGAAGGCTACACCTTC. This translates into CASSYEAGNMEGYTF.